This T cell receptor (beta chain) is drawn from a study of cytomegalovirus exposure and HLA in healthy donors. Study-wide results and limits: Generally TCR sequences proved uncommon, though certain public TCRs appeared in numerous donors. Sequencing likely caused a cluster of highly shared sequence variants.

Of note for this clone: What it binds is unknown.

Germline loops: CDR1 SNHLY, CDR2 FYNNEI. This CDR3 is built from 16 residues. Losses at the gene ends were 6 bases for V and 4 bases for J; bases not matched to a gene: 9. Every donor was a healthy person donating bone marrow. The primer mix had 60 Vbeta and 13 Jbeta primers. TCRdb's copy holds only in-frame clones and misses some; the assay was immunoSEQ multiplex PCR. Here the sample spans some 110,000 clones, 70% to 85% being singletons. Sequencing used PBMCs. The chain has TRBV2 and TRBJ1-5; 10 nucleotides match TRBD1. This TCR was sampled from a man between 45 and 60 years old in good health and CMV-seropositive. In DNA, the CDR3 is TGTGCCAGCAGCCCGGGACAGGGGTCTAGAAATCAGCCCCAGCATTTT. It codes for CASSPGQGSRNQPQHF. Together with reference TRBV2 and TRBJ1-5, the CDR3 gives the full variable domain: EPEVTQTPSHQVTQMGQEVILRCVPISNHLYFYWYRQILGQKVEFLVSFYNNEISEKSEIFDDQFSVERPDGSNFTLKIRSTKLEDSAMYFCASSPGQGSRNQPQHFGDGTRLSIL.